This TCR beta chain originates from a study of shared clonotypes between healthy human individuals. The study, taken as a whole, reports: Generally, naive subsets came out with larger estimated richness than memory subsets. The study found lower generation probabilities in non-shared clonotypes than in those shared by all four donors. The study found about 5% of naive CD4 clonotypes shared across several donors.

The CDR3 is 16 residues long. V lost 3 bases and J 5 bases, leaving 20 bases between the germline ends. Using immunoSEQ multiplex PCR, the repertoire was profiled, and TCRdb retains in-frame clones only, with some absent. This table holds some 2,500,000 clones, 90% to 95% found once. In the CD4+ fraction, cells were divided into CD45RA+ naive and CD45RA-negative memory subsets. This clone has just a few counts. Its cognate antigen is unknown. The chain uses TRBV5-3 and TRBJ1-2; D is undetermined. TRBV5-3 is placed among ORFs of uncertain function. The receptor's source is a man aged 18-30 years in good health. Some clones in this sample may be carry-over from other donors' samples. Sequenced material: naive CD4+ T cells from PBMCs. Subset in this sample: CD45RA+ positively selected. DNA of the CDR3: TGTGCCAGAAGCTGGGGAACAGCACCATTCACATATGGCTACACCTTC. This sequence encodes CARSWGTAPFTYGYTF.